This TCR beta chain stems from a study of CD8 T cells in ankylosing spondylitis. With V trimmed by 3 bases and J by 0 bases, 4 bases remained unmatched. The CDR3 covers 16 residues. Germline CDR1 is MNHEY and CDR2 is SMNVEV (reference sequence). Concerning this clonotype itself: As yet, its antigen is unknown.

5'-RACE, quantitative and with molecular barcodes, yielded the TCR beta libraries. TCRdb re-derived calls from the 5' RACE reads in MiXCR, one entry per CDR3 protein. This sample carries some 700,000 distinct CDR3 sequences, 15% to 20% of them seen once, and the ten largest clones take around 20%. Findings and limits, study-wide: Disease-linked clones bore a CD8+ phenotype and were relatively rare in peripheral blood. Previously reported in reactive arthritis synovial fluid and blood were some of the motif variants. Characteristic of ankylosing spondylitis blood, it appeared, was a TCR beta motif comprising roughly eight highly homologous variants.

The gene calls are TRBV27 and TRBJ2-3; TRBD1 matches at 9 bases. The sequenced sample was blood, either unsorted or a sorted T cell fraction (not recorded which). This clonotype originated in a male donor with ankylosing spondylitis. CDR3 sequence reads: CASSFRGTGSTDTQYF. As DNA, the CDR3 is TGTGCCAGCAGTTTTAGGGGGACAGGGAGCACAGATACGCAGTATTTT.